This TCR beta chain came from a study of T cell clones after liver transplantation. Trimming left V 3 bases short and J 4 bases short, with 13 bases between. The V gene's germline CDR1 is SGHNT and CDR2 YENEEA. CDR3 length: 15 amino acids. Here immunoSEQ multiplex PCR was the method, and the copy in TCRdb shows in-frame clones only, minus some. The sample yields 60,000 or so clones, about 70% seen once. This specimen was CD4+ T cells from blood, taken at the 22-month timepoint. This TCR came from a human patient who received a liver transplant. Some T cells could come from the graft donor. The V call is TRBV11-3, the J call TRBJ2-1, with D maybe TRBD2 (7 bases). The DNA of the CDR3 is TGTGCCAGCAGCTTCGGCGGGGGCCGTTACAATGAGCAGTTCTTC. Translated, it gives CASSFGGGRYNEQFF.